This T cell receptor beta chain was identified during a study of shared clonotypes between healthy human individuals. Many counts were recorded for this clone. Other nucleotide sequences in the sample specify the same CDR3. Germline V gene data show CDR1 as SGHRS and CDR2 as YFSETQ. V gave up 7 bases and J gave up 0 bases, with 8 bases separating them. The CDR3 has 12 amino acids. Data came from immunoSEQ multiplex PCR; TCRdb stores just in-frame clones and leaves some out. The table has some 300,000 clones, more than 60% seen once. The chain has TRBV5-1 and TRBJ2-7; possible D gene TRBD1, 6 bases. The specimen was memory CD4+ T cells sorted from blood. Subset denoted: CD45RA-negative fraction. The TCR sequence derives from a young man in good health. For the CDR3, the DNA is TGCGCCAGCGGGGACACCTCCTACGAGCAGTACTTC. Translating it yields CASGDTSYEQYF.